This T cell receptor beta chain was captured by sequencing in a study of T cell responses to AZD1222 COVID-19 vaccine (dated by TCRdb to the early 2020s). General notes on the study: AZD1222 recipients given second doses at about 4 weeks or at about 12 weeks were pooled, since spike-specific TCR depth and breadth were not found to differ between the two schedules. Trial participants were enrolled by age into 18-55, 56-69 and 70-plus year subgroups, with roughly 160, 29 and 62 TCR-sequenced participants respectively. TCR sequencing covered over 230 trial participants: 200 to 220 given two doses of AZD1222 and about 26 given two doses of MenACWY control vaccine. Overall study results and their limits: After two AZD1222 doses, both the breadth and the depth of spike-specific TCRs were significantly higher than at day 0 and than in MenACWY recipients. Most participants were white British and females outnumbered males, and the authors suggested that clonal diversity may have been underestimated. In the small 56-69-year group, the increase in depth fell short of significance, most likely because of low power. Vaccine-associated CD4 TCRs spanned the whole spike protein, with dominant responses in regions 160-218 and 743-854. Nearly half of unique spike-specific TCRs reportedly recognized epitopes outside regions mutated in the B.1.351 and B.1.1.7 variants. Conclusions about previously exposed vaccinees were limited because only six AZD1222 recipients were SARS-CoV-2 seropositive at baseline. No day 14 peak-response samples were available, so repertoires were characterized only after the peak T cell response.

Germline trimming amounts to 2 bases on V and 4 bases on J, with 2 as the count of junction bases outside the gene matches. Including the terminal cysteine and phenylalanine, the CDR3 comprises 14 residues. Only the CDR3 portion is preserved as DNA: 42 bases, with reading frame beginning at the first base. CDR1 and CDR2 (MNHNY, SVGAGI) derive from the germline V gene (reference sequence). The CDR3 regions of human TCRbeta chains were analyzed by immunosequencing. The paper's processing steps were these. Repertoire TCRs were checked for matches against a reference library of SARS-CoV-2-specific TCRs that had been generated using the MIRA antigen-specificity platform. Breadth was defined as the fraction of unique TCRs that were SARS-CoV-2-associated. Depth was defined as the fraction of total T cells that were SARS-CoV-2-associated. Using the MIRA data, every spike-specific TCR was mapped to the spike region that the TCR reacted to and assigned to either a CD4 or a CD8 class. Log10-transformed breadth and depth values were compared by one-way ANOVA with Sidak's multiple comparisons tests. The clones in this table, taken by TCRdb from immuneACCESS, are in-frame only. Not every clone is retained; where verified, under half of the shortfall comes from an unresolved V gene, and the cause of the rest is unknown. The V and J calls and clone size are taken from that table; D and trimming were inferred from the DNA. The sample has 95,000 to 150,000 clones on record, 88% of them singletons. The top ten constitute 4% to 6% of the sample.

As for this clone: No cognate antigen has been identified for it. No much larger clone is present one base from it, and per-base qualities are unavailable. The identical CDR3 is also encoded by other nucleotide sequences in the sample.

Read against the paper, the sample's time point label means: baseline before first vaccination. Samples from vaccinated people were obtained from the UK trials COV001 and COV002, which included a single-blind randomized controlled phase 2/3 trial of AZD1222 (ChAdOx1 nCoV-19) in healthy adults. Trial participant PBMC samples were collected at day 0 and day 28 after the second dose for TCRbeta chain sequencing. This receptor was identified in an adult in good health. The receptor chain draws on TRBV6-6 and TRBJ1-3; 7 central nucleotides agree with TRBD1. The specimen was peripheral blood, collected on day 0 of AZD1222 vaccination. The nucleotide sequence reads as follows: TGTGCCAGCAGTTACACAGGGGCAGGAAACACCATATATTTT. It specifies CASSYTGAGNTIYF.